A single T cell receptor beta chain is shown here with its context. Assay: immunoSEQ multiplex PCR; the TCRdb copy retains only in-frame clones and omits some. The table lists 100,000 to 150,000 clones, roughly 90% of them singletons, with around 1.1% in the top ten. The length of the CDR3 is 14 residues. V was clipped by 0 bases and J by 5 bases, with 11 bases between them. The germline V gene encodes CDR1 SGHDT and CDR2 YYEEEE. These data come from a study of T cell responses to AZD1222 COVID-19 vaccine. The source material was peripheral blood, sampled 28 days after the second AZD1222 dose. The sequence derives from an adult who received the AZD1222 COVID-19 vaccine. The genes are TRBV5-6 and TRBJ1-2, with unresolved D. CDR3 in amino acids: CASSLGRRRYGYTF. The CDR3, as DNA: TGTGCCAGCAGCTTGGGCCGCAGAAGATATGGCTACACCTTC.